The next 31 T cell receptor beta chains were all read from a single sample in a study of cytomegalovirus exposure and HLA in healthy donors. The PCR made use of 60 Vbeta and 13 Jbeta primers. This table comes from immunoSEQ multiplex PCR, and its TCRdb copy is limited to in-frame clones, with some not included. Altogether roughly 100,000 clones are present, 75% being singletons, with the ten largest covering 2% to 3%. The specimen sequenced was PBMCs. These receptors were collected from a man between 35 and 55 years old in good health and CMV-seronegative.

V and J are TRBV6-5 and TRBJ2-2; 9 nucleotides agree with TRBD1. This CDR3 region has 15 residues. V trimming: 4 bases; J trimming: 5 bases; junction bases outside the gene matches: 5. Germline V CDR1 and CDR2: MNHEY, SVGAGI. CDR3 DNA sequence: TGTGCCAGCAGTTTAACCGGGACAGGGACCGGGGAGCTGTTTTTT. The encoded protein is CASSLTGTGTGELFF.

The rearrangement uses TRBV2 and TRBJ1-4; tentative D call: TRBD1 (5 bases). This CDR3 has 14 residues. Trimming pared 4 bases from V and 3 bases from J, leaving 9 bases between. Germline V CDR1 and CDR2: SNHLY, FYNNEI. CDR3 loop: CASSGGGSNEKLFF. In DNA form, the CDR3 reads TGTGCCAGCAGTGGTGGGGGGTCTAATGAAAAACTGTTTTTT.

The gene calls are TRBV10-3 and TRBJ2-7; perhaps TRBD2 as D (5 bases). The CDR3 extends over 18 amino acids. V was cut by 6 bases and J by 1 base, with 25 bases left in between. The germline V gene encodes CDR1 ENHRY and CDR2 SYGVKD. The CDR3 sequence is CAISRLDSKLGGSYEQYF. As DNA, the CDR3 is TGTGCCATCAGCAGACTCGACTCAAAGCTCGGCGGGTCCTACGAGCAGTACTTC.

The rearrangement joins TRBV19 to TRBJ1-2; no firm D call. Trimming took off 2 bases at V and 2 bases at J, with 9 bases between the two ends. CDR3 length equals 14 residues. Germline V lookup: CDR1 LNHDA, CDR2 SQIVND (reference sequence). The CDR3 DNA reads as TGTGCCAGTAGTATAATTGGCAGGAACTATGGCTACACCTTC. As protein: CASSIIGRNYGYTF.

The chain carries TRBV7-9 and TRBJ1-1; 8 positions agree with TRBD1. The CDR3 consists of 14 residues. The V and J ends lost 0 bases and 9 bases, in that order; junction bases with no gene match: 6. Germline V lookup: CDR1 SEHNR, CDR2 FQNEAQ (reference sequence). The CDR3 nucleotides are TGTGCCAGCAGCTTAGCGCTAACAGGGGGGAAAGCTTTCTTT. Translation: CASSLALTGGKAFF.

This clone was recorded once. The V call is TRBV5-4, the J call TRBJ2-7; possible D gene TRBD1, 5 bases. Germline values: CDR1 SGHNT, CDR2 YYREEE (reference sequence). This CDR3 is 14 amino acids long. V was trimmed by 0 bases and J by 6 bases, leaving 13 bases between them. CDR3 loop: CASSLDSGWSEQYF. The CDR3 DNA is TGTGCCAGCAGCTTGGACTCAGGGTGGAGCGAGCAGTACTTC.

The chain combines TRBV7-8 with TRBJ2-7, with TRBD2 as a possible D gene (5 bases). V was shortened by 1 base and J by 3 bases, with 16 bases between the two germline ends. This CDR3 is 16 amino acids long. Germline V lookup: CDR1 SGHVS, CDR2 FQNEAQ. The CDR3 protein is CASSLGTAGSFYEQYF. The CDR3 region has the DNA TGTGCCAGCAGCTTAGGGACGGCGGGTAGTTTCTACGAGCAGTACTTC.

The chain joins TRBV5-5 to TRBJ1-2; 8 bases line up with TRBD1. V lost 3 bases to trimming and J lost 0 bases; unmatched junction nucleotides: 10. CDR1 is SGHKS and CDR2 is YYEKEE in the germline V gene (reference sequence). CDR3 length: 17 amino acids. The CDR3 DNA reads TGTGCCAGCAGCTACCGGACGACAGGGGCCGCTAACTATGGCTACACCTTC. This codes for CASSYRTTGAANYGYTF.

V and J are TRBV7-9 and TRBJ1-2, with 7 positions matching TRBD1. V gave up 5 bases and J gave up 7 bases; unmatched junction bases: 19. CDR3 length: 17 amino acids. Germline CDR1 is SEHNR and CDR2 is FQNEAQ (reference sequence). The CDR3 loop reads CASSPQGRGAGVPGYTF. Here the CDR3 DNA reads TGTGCCAGCAGCCCCCAGGGCAGGGGGGCAGGGGTTCCTGGCTACACCTTC.

The V and J genes are TRBV5-4 and TRBJ2-7; 9 bases are shared with TRBD1. This CDR3 has 15 amino acids. J gave up 5 bases and V 4 bases, and 10 bases lay outside the gene matches. Germline CDR1 is SGHNT and CDR2 is YYREEE (reference sequence). The CDR3 is CASSLQQGARHEQYF. For the CDR3, the DNA is TGTGCCAGCAGCCTTCAACAGGGGGCACGCCACGAGCAGTACTTC.

This clone was seen once. This sequence joins TRBV5-1 and TRBJ2-7; no firm D call. This CDR3 spans 15 amino acids. CDR1 and CDR2 from the germline V gene are SGHRS and YFSETQ. With 4 bases removed from V and 0 bases from J, the gap between germline ends came to 14 bases. CDR3 in amino acids: CASSPLAGHSYEQYF. The CDR3 DNA reads TGCGCCAGCAGCCCCCTGGCAGGTCACTCCTACGAGCAGTACTTC.

The count of this clone is one. V gene TRBV11-2 combines with J gene TRBJ2-5; a possible D gene is TRBD2 (7 bases). V lost 5 bases to trimming and J lost 5 bases, with 18 bases between them. The CDR3 runs 15 residues. Germline CDR1 reads SGHAT; CDR2 reads FQNNGV. The CDR3 region is CASSRGGGFGETQYF. DNA of the CDR3: TGTGCCAGCAGCCGAGGGGGAGGGTTCGGGGAGACCCAGTACTTC.

The chain has TRBV5-6 and TRBJ2-7, with 9 bases lining up with TRBD1. The CDR3 runs to 15 residues. V was clipped by 4 bases and J by 5 bases; unmatched bases: 10. Germline assignment: CDR1 SGHDT and CDR2 YYEEEE. In DNA, the CDR3 is TGTGCCAGCAGCCTGGCCGGGACAGGGCACAACGAGCAGTACTTC. Protein product: CASSLAGTGHNEQYF.

The CDR3 protein is CSASQTGHEQYF. CDR3 bases: TGCAGCGCATCCCAGACAGGGCACGAGCAGTACTTC. The chain recombines TRBV29-1 with TRBJ2-7; 7 positions agree with TRBD1. Germline loops: CDR1 SQVTM, CDR2 ANQGSEA. V lost 7 bases and J lost 5; bases outside the gene matches: 8. The CDR3 extends over 12 amino acids.

The chain is built from TRBV29-1 and TRBJ2-1, with 14 bases matching TRBD2. With 4 bases clipped from V and 0 bases from J, the junction kept 8 bases outside the gene matches. The CDR3 has 18 amino acids. From germline, CDR1 is SQVTM and CDR2 ANQGSEA. CDR3 in amino acids: CSVGGLAGGPLSYNEQFF. The CDR3 DNA follows: TGCAGCGTTGGCGGACTAGCGGGGGGACCTCTCTCCTACAATGAGCAGTTCTTC.

This clone was counted between two and nine times. The V and J genes are TRBV25-1 and TRBJ2-2; 9 nucleotides align to TRBD1. Per germline, CDR1 MGHDK and CDR2 SYGVNS. This CDR3 is built from 15 residues. The trim removed 10 bases at V and 1 base at J, leaving 7 bases unmatched. The CDR3 DNA reads TGTGCCACCCAGGGGACAGGGAGGAACACCGGGGAGCTGTTTTTT. Its protein is CATQGTGRNTGELFF.

The rearrangement joins TRBV5-5 to TRBJ2-7; 8 positions match TRBD1. Trimming cost V 6 bases and J 4 bases; bases outside gene matches: 12. Per the germline V gene, CDR1 is SGHKS and CDR2 is YYEKEE (reference sequence). This CDR3 spans 15 amino acids. CDR3 DNA sequence: TGTGCCAGCACCATAAACCCGGGACAGGCGTACGAGCAGTACTTC. This sequence encodes CASTINPGQAYEQYF.

The chain uses TRBV2 and TRBJ1-2, with 12 nucleotides matching TRBD1. The CDR3 contains 16 residues. Germline V lookup: CDR1 SNHLY, CDR2 FYNNEI. Germline trimming cut 8 bases from V and 4 bases from J; bases unmatched to any gene: 11. CDR3 sequence reads: CASLKGDRGRGYGYTF. The DNA of the CDR3 is TGTGCCAGCCTTAAGGGGGACAGGGGGCGAGGCTATGGCTACACCTTC. Together with reference TRBV2 and TRBJ1-2, the CDR3 gives the full variable domain: EPEVTQTPSHQVTQMGQEVILRCVPISNHLYFYWYRQILGQKVEFLVSFYNNEISEKSEIFDDQFSVERPDGSNFTLKIRSTKLEDSAMYFCASLKGDRGRGYGYTFGSGTRLTVV.

This clone appeared a single time. The chain joins TRBV27 to TRBJ1-4; 9 bases agree with TRBD1. Germline lookup yields CDR1 MNHEY and CDR2 SMNVEV (reference sequence). CDR3 length: 15 residues. V was clipped by 6 bases and J by 9 bases; unmatched bases: 11. The DNA of the CDR3 is TGTGCCAGCAGCCAGTCCGGGACAGGGAACCAAAAACTGTTTTTT. It specifies CASSQSGTGNQKLFF.

V gene TRBV5-6 combines with J gene TRBJ2-7; TRBD1 agrees at 11 bases. Germline trimming cut 2 bases from V and 4 bases from J; bases unmatched to any gene: 5. Looked up from germline, CDR1 is SGHDT and CDR2 is YYEEEE. The CDR3 sequence is 15 residues long. The CDR3 loop reads CASSFRDRGTYEQYF. CDR3 coding DNA: TGTGCCAGCAGCTTCCGGGACAGGGGGACTTACGAGCAGTACTTC.

The chain has TRBV10-1 and TRBJ1-6, with TRBD1 identical over 7 bases. Germline trimming cut 2 bases from V and 3 bases from J; bases unmatched to any gene: 4. This CDR3 is 16 amino acids long. From germline, CDR1 is WNHNN and CDR2 SYGVQD (reference sequence). In DNA, the CDR3 is TGCGCCAGCAGTGAGGCCAGGGGGGACTATAATTCACCCCTCCACTTT. Translating gives CASSEARGDYNSPLHF.

The sample holds one count of this clone. The V gene is TRBV19, the J gene TRBJ2-1; 7 bases align to TRBD2. The germline gives CDR1 LNHDA, CDR2 SQIVND (reference sequence). CDR3 length: 17 amino acids. V was clipped by 0 bases and J by 0 bases; unmatched bases: 5. Here the CDR3 DNA reads TGTGCCAGTAGTATAGATCTCGGGGGGAGCTCCTACAATGAGCAGTTCTTC. Amino acids: CASSIDLGGSSYNEQFF.

The gene calls are TRBV6-5 and TRBJ2-7; D may be TRBD1 (5 bases). The CDR3 runs 13 residues. Germline-derived CDR1 and CDR2 are MNHEY and SVGAGI. The V end was cut by 8 bases, the J end by 0 bases, with 11 bases between. CDR3 loop: CASGLDSSYEQYF. In DNA form, the CDR3 reads TGTGCCAGCGGATTAGACAGCTCCTACGAGCAGTACTTC.

The V gene is TRBV11-3, the J gene TRBJ2-5; D is possibly TRBD2 (5 bases). The germline CDR1 and CDR2 sequences are SGHNT and YENEEA. The CDR3 runs to 15 residues. Trimming cost V 0 bases and J 4 bases, with 12 bases left between them. Written as DNA, the CDR3 is TGTGCCAGCAGCTTAGATGGGTTAGAGGGAGAGACCCAGTACTTC. It encodes CASSLDGLEGETQYF.

J is TRBJ2-5 and V is TRBV2; 12 nucleotides line up with TRBD2. Losses at the gene ends were 2 bases for V and 3 bases for J; bases not matched to a gene: 10. The CDR3 is made up of 18 amino acids. Germline lookup yields CDR1 SNHLY and CDR2 FYNNEI. CDR3 sequence reads: CASSEWASGGAGKETQYF. The CDR3 DNA reads as TGTGCCAGCAGTGAATGGGCTAGCGGGGGGGCCGGGAAAGAGACCCAGTACTTC.

This chain uses TRBV9 with TRBJ2-1, with TRBD2 as a possible D gene (5 bases). Germline loops: CDR1 SGDLS, CDR2 YYNGEE. This CDR3 spans 17 amino acids. Between the trimmed V and J ends, which lost 0 bases and 0 bases, there was a span of 13 bases. The CDR3 sequence: CASSVVERADSYNEQFF. The CDR3 region has the DNA TGTGCCAGCAGCGTAGTCGAAAGAGCGGACTCCTACAATGAGCAGTTCTTC.

V and J are TRBV10-3 and TRBJ1-3; perhaps TRBD1 as D (6 bases). V was clipped by 6 bases and J by 0 bases, with 12 bases between them. The CDR3 is 15 residues long. Germline CDR1 and CDR2: ENHRY and SYGVKD. The CDR3 sequence: CAISAGDLSGNTIYF. The DNA for the CDR3 is TGTGCCATCAGCGCAGGGGATCTCTCTGGAAACACCATATATTTT.

This chain joins TRBV28 and TRBJ1-2; no firm D call. This CDR3 is 14 amino acids long. Trimming took off 4 bases at V and 2 bases at J, with 11 bases between the two ends. Germline V CDR1 and CDR2: MDHEN, SYDVKM. The CDR3 DNA sequence: TGTGCCAGCAGTTCCTCGAGGTTCAACTATGGCTACACCTTC. Translation gives CASSSSRFNYGYTF.

The genes are TRBV9 and TRBJ2-5; TRBD2 aligns across 11 bases. The CDR3 spans 16 residues. Germline V gene data show CDR1 as SGDLS and CDR2 as YYNGEE. V gave up 4 bases and J gave up 1 base; unmatched junction bases: 6. CDR3 sequence (DNA): TGTGCCAGCAGCACCTTTAGCGGGGGGGTCCAAGAGACCCAGTACTTC. As protein: CASSTFSGGVQETQYF.

This clone was recorded a few times. The chain uses TRBV6-5 and TRBJ1-5, with D possibly being TRBD1 (5 bases). The germline CDR1 and CDR2 sequences are MNHEY and SVGAGI. The V end was cut by 6 bases, the J end by 0 bases, with 12 bases between. The CDR3 is made up of 15 amino acids. The CDR3 sequence: CASRVTGFSNQPQHF. The CDR3 DNA reads as TGTGCCAGCAGGGTTACAGGTTTTAGCAATCAGCCCCAGCATTTT.

This clone appeared a few times. The genes are TRBV6-6 and TRBJ1-2; D is undetermined. Germline values: CDR1 MNHNY, CDR2 SVGAGI (reference sequence). Between the trimmed V and J ends, which lost 4 bases and 0 bases, there was a span of 6 bases. The CDR3 consists of 13 residues. CDR3 protein: CASSWSPNYGYTF. CDR3 DNA sequence: TGTGCCAGCAGTTGGAGCCCTAACTATGGCTACACCTTC.